This T cell receptor (beta chain) was obtained from a study of beta chain features in type 1 diabetes. Investigators reverse transcribed all isolated RNA, so they sequenced expressed TCRB transcripts. Here immunoSEQ multiplex PCR was the method, and the copy in TCRdb shows in-frame clones only, minus some. This sample has about 410,000 clones, with 11% to 15% found just once. This CDR3 contains 15 residues. Trimming stripped 2 bases from V and 4 bases from J, with 11 bases between. Germline CDR1 LGHNA, CDR2 YSLEER. The sequence came from a man aged 30 to 39 in good health. The chain links TRBV4-3 to TRBJ2-2; D is unclear. Sequenced material: naive CD4+ T cells from blood. CDR3 protein: CASSQIIGPTGELFF. As DNA, the CDR3 is TGCGCCAGCAGCCAAATTATCGGGCCCACCGGGGAGCTGTTTTTT.